This T cell receptor (beta chain) derives from a study of vaccination effects on CD4 cells after COVID-19. Study context: Convalescent patients (n = two) were sampled 16 days and one week prevaccination. Overall study results and limits: Few convalescent patients were included, and no early post-infection timepoints were sampled.

Antigen-specific CD4+ T cell clonotypes were called by their expansion after viral peptide-pool culture in ViraFEST. Subsequent to a culture period of about ten days, CD4+ T cells were isolated. Infection with SARS-CoV-2 occurred in the person between March and December 2020, and PCR confirmed it. Cultures of about 2 million PBMC per well contained roughly 9.4 IU/ml IL-2 plus 10 ug/ml peptides. Half the medium was replaced with IL-2 medium on days 3 and 7. J gave up 4 bases and V 4 bases, and 14 bases lay outside the gene matches. In germline, CDR1 is SGDLS, CDR2 YYNGEE. CDR3 size: 17 residues. Repertoires were generated with immunoSEQ multiplex PCR, while TCRdb's copy carries only in-frame clones and drops some. The profile shows nearly 45,000 clones, 65% to 70% of them singletons. A note on this clone: What it recognizes is unknown.

The specimen was CD4+ T cells from PBMCs cultured with a peptide pool, collected before COVID-19 vaccination. The receptor comes from a human donor who had a prior SARS-CoV-2 infection. This sequence joins TRBV9 and TRBJ2-5; 9 nucleotides agree with TRBD2. The chain's CDR3 is CASSPGEKRGALETQYF. The CDR3 nucleotides read TGTGCCAGCAGCCCTGGGGAGAAGCGGGGGGCACTAGAGACCCAGTACTTC.